These T cell receptor beta chains were read from a single sample in a study of cytomegalovirus exposure and HLA in healthy donors. Some clones are missing from TCRdb's copy, which holds only in-frame ones; the method was immunoSEQ multiplex PCR. The sample lists some 76,000 clones, about nine tenths occurring once. Material for sequencing was PBMCs. The receptors shown here come from a woman aged 25 to 39 in good health and CMV-seronegative. Both conserved end residues are part of each CDR3. The D gene is left open where the match is weak. Part of the rows lack a size; the others show once, few, many or a class for expanded clones.

D	V	J	size	DNA	CDR3
TRBD1	TRBV6-5	TRBJ2-2	-	TGTGCCAGCAGTTACTCGCCAGGGGGCACCGGGGAGCTGTTTTTT	CASSYSPGGTGELFF
-	TRBV19	TRBJ2-1	-	TGTGCCAGTAGTAGGACCCCCTGGGACAATGAGCAGTTCTTC	CASSRTPWDNEQFF
TRBD1	TRBV7-9	TRBJ1-5	-	TGTGCCAGCAGCATGGGACAGCCGAATCAGCCCCAGCATTTT	CASSMGQPNQPQHF
-	TRBV5-1	TRBJ2-1	-	TGCGCCAGCAGCCTCTTAGCGGAAAGCTCCTACAATGAGCAGTTCTTC	CASSLLAESSYNEQFF
TRBD2	TRBV9	TRBJ2-3	-	TGTGCCAGCAGCCCCTGGACTAGCGGGACTATCACAGATACGCAGTATTTT	CASSPWTSGTITDTQYF
TRBD2	TRBV6-1	TRBJ2-1	-	TGTGCCAGCAGTGCGGGACTAGCGGGAGATGAGTTCTTC	CASSAGLAGDEFF
TRBD1	TRBV5-8	TRBJ2-5	-	TGTGCCAGCAGCTACGGACAGGGGCAAGAGACCCAGTACTTC	CASSYGQGQETQYF
TRBD1	TRBV19	TRBJ1-1	-	TGTGCCAGTAAAAAAAGGGGACAGGGGACGAACACTGAAGCTTTCTTT	CASKKRGQGTNTEAFF
TRBD2	TRBV27	TRBJ2-2	-	TGTGCCAGCAGTTTGTTTGGGACGGCGACTAGCGGGAGGGCCCTCGGGGAGCTGTTTTTT	CASSLFGTATSGRALGELFF
-	TRBV28	TRBJ1-5	-	TGTGCCAGCAGTTTAAGCCTATCGGTCCCTCAGCCCCAGCATTTT	CASSLSLSVPQPQHF
-	TRBV11-1	TRBJ1-1	-	TGTGCCAGCAGCTTTGCGGGGAACACTGAAGCTTTCTTT	CASSFAGNTEAFF
-	TRBV7-3	TRBJ1-5	few	TGTGCCAGCAGCTTAACGCACGGTCAGCCCCAGCATTTT	CASSLTHGQPQHF
-	TRBV6-6	TRBJ1-2	-	TGTGCCAGCAGTTCTAGCCCTACGGCGAGCGGCTACACCTTC	CASSSSPTASGYTF
-	TRBV4-2	TRBJ2-7	-	TGTGCCAGCAGCCAAGATCTGGAGAAGCATTACTACGAGCAGTACTTC	CASSQDLEKHYYEQYF
-	TRBV5-4	TRBJ2-2	-	TGTGCCAGCAGCCATGACCCGCCTGGGATAGGGGACACCGGGGAGCTGTTTTTT	CASSHDPPGIGDTGELFF
TRBD1	TRBV29-1	TRBJ2-4	-	TGCAGCGTTGCAGGGACAGGGAGGAACCTAGCCAAAAACATTCAGTACTTC	CSVAGTGRNLAKNIQYF
-	TRBV15	TRBJ1-1	-	TGTGCCACCAGCAGAGGAGGCAGTGAGAACACTGAAGCTTTCTTT	CATSRGGSENTEAFF
TRBD2	TRBV6-6	TRBJ2-1	-	TGTGCCAGCAGTTACTCGGGGACTAGTTTTAGAAATGAGCAGTTCTTC	CASSYSGTSFRNEQFF
TRBD1	TRBV18	TRBJ1-1	-	TGTGCCAGCTCACCAGGAGACAGGGCCACTGAAGCTTTCTTT	CASSPGDRATEAFF
TRBD2	TRBV7-2	TRBJ2-7	-	TGTGCCAGCAGCCTGCGACTAGCGGGAGGCTACGAGCAGTACTTC	CASSLRLAGGYEQYF
-	TRBV14	TRBJ2-5	once	TGTGCCAGCAGCCATGCGGGCCAAGAGACCCAGTACTTC	CASSHAGQETQYF
-	TRBV18	TRBJ1-2	-	TGTGCCAGCTCACTTTCGACCACCGGAGGATCTAACTATGGCTACACCTTC	CASSLSTTGGSNYGYTF
TRBD1	TRBV29-1	TRBJ1-5	-	TGCAGCGTTGGGACAGGGACGGGCAATCAGCCCCAGCATTTT	CSVGTGTGNQPQHF
-	TRBV10-3	TRBJ2-7	-	TGTGCCATCAGTGAGTCGCCGGGGTACGAGCAGTACTTC	CAISESPGYEQYF
-	TRBV30	TRBJ1-5	once	TGTGCCTGGAGTCCCAATAGCAATCAGCCCCAGCATTTT	CAWSPNSNQPQHF
-	TRBV7-3	TRBJ2-7	few	TGTGCCAGCAGCTTCGATCCGAACGAGGGCAAGCAGTACTTC	CASSFDPNEGKQYF
TRBD2	TRBV28	TRBJ2-3	few	TGTGCCAGCAGTCAACCGGGACTAGCGGGAGCCACAGATACGCAGTATTTT	CASSQPGLAGATDTQYF
TRBD1	TRBV6-1	TRBJ1-2	-	TGTGCCAGCAGTGAAGCGCTTCTTGGGACAGGAGTCTATGGCTACACCTTC	CASSEALLGTGVYGYTF
-	TRBV5-5	TRBJ1-3	-	TGTGCCAGCAGCTTGGATGCGGGTGGAAACACCATATATTTT	CASSLDAGGNTIYF
TRBD2	TRBV19	TRBJ2-5	-	TGTGCCAGTAGTATAGACGGACTAGCGGGGGTAGAGACCCAGTACTTC	CASSIDGLAGVETQYF
-	TRBV19	TRBJ1-1	-	TGTGCCAGTAGTAGCAGGGAAGGGGTCGCTGAAGCTTTCTTT	CASSSREGVAEAFF
TRBD1	TRBV6-5	TRBJ2-7	-	TGTGCCAGCAGTCGGGACAGGGGTCGAGGTTACGAGCAGTACTTC	CASSRDRGRGYEQYF
TRBD1	TRBV29-1	TRBJ1-4	-	TGCAGCGTTGAGGGGACAGGGGAAAACGAAAAACTGTTTTTT	CSVEGTGENEKLFF
-	TRBV19	TRBJ1-2	-	TGTGCCAGTAAGGGGTACAGGGTGGACGGCTACACCTTC	CASKGYRVDGYTF
TRBD2	TRBV4-3	TRBJ2-3	-	TGCGCCAGCAGCCTTTTGACTAGCGGGGTATTCACAGATACGCAGTATTTT	CASSLLTSGVFTDTQYF
-	TRBV19	TRBJ1-2	-	TGCGCCAGTAGTATCCCTGGACAGACTGCTAACTATGGCTACACCTTC	CASSIPGQTANYGYTF
-	TRBV27	TRBJ2-3	-	TGTGCCAGCAGTTTATTTACGGGTAGCACAGATACGCAGTATTTT	CASSLFTGSTDTQYF
-	TRBV7-9	TRBJ1-1	-	TGTGCCAGCTCCTTGAACACTGAAGCTTTCTTT	CASSLNTEAFF
TRBD1	TRBV27	TRBJ2-1	-	TGTGCCAGCAGTTACCGACAGGGGCCGTACAATGAGCAGTTCTTC	CASSYRQGPYNEQFF
TRBD2	TRBV5-4	TRBJ2-1	-	TGTGCCAGCAGCTTGGGACTAGCGGGAAATGAGCAGTTCTTC	CASSLGLAGNEQFF
-	TRBV5-4	TRBJ1-2	-	TGTGCCAGCAGCTTGTCAGGACAGTCCTATGGCTACACCTTC	CASSLSGQSYGYTF
-	TRBV2	TRBJ2-7	-	TGTGCCGGTTTAGCGGCTCAGATTTCCTACGAGCAGTACTTC	CAGLAAQISYEQYF
TRBD1	TRBV30	TRBJ1-3	-	TGTGCCTGGAGCGTTTCGGGACAGGGGGCTGGAAACACCATATATTTT	CAWSVSGQGAGNTIYF
TRBD1	TRBV5-4	TRBJ2-2	-	TGTGCCAGCAGCTTGAGGACAGGGGCCCGCACCGGGGAGCTGTTTTTT	CASSLRTGARTGELFF